The clone carrying this T cell receptor beta chain occurred a few times. The record originates from a study of T cell clones after liver transplantation. Study-level background: Post-transplant blood was tracked for graft-donor-reactive T cell clones identified in a pre-transplant mixed lymphocyte reaction.

Germline CDR1 SNHLY, CDR2 FYNNEI. The CDR3 has 15 residues. With V trimmed by 8 bases and J by 5 bases, 13 bases remained unmatched. Assay used: immunoSEQ multiplex PCR; TCRdb lists only in-frame clones, some missing. The data show roughly 100,000 clones, about 80% seen once. This clonotype was sampled from a human patient who received a liver transplant. Some T cells may be transferred from the graft donor. The V call is TRBV2, the J call TRBJ2-7; 9 bases map to TRBD1. Material: CD4+ T cells from blood, obtained about 50 months after liver transplant. DNA of the CDR3: TGTGCCAGCCGCTGGAGGAGACAGGGGGTAAACGAGCAGTACTTC. Its translation: CASRWRRQGVNEQYF.